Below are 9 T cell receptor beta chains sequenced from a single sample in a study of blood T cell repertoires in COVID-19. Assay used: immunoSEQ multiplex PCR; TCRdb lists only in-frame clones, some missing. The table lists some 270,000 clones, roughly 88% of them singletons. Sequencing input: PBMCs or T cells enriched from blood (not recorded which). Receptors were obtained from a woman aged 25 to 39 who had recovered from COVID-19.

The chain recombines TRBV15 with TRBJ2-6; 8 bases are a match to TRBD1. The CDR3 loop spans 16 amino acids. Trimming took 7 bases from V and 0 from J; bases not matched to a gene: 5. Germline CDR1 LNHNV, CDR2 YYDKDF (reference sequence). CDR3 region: CATTRDRSSGANVLTF. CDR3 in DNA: TGTGCCACCACCCGGGACAGGAGCTCTGGGGCCAACGTCCTGACTTTC.

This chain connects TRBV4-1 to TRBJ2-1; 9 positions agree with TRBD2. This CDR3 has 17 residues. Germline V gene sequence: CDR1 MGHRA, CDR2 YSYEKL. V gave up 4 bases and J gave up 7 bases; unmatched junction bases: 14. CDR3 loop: CASSRGLAKTPGNEQFF. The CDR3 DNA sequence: TGCGCCAGCAGCCGCGGACTAGCGAAAACCCCGGGAAATGAGCAGTTCTTC.

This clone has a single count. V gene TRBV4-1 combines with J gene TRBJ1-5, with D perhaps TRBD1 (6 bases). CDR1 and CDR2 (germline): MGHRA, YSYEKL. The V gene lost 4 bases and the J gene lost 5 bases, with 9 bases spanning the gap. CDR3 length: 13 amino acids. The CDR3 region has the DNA TGCGCCAGCAGCCGGAACAGGGATCAGCCCCAGCATTTT. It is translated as CASSRNRDQPQHF.

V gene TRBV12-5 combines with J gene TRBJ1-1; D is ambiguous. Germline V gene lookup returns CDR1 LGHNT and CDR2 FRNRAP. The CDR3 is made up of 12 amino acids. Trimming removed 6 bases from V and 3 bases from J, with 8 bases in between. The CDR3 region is CASGYGDTEAFF. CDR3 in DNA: TGTGCTAGTGGCTATGGTGACACTGAAGCTTTCTTT.

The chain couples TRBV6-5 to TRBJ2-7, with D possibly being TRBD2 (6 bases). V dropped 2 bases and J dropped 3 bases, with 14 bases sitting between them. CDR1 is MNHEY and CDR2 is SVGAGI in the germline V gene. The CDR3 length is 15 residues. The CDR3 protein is CASSYMRTTHYEQYF. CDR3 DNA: TGTGCCAGCAGTTACATGAGGACTACCCACTACGAGCAGTACTTC.

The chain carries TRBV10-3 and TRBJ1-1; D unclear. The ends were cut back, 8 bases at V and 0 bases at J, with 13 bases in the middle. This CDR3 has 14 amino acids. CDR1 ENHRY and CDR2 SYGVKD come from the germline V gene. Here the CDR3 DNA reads TGTGCCATCTCCCAGGAACCCATGAACACTGAAGCTTTCTTT. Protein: CAISQEPMNTEAFF.

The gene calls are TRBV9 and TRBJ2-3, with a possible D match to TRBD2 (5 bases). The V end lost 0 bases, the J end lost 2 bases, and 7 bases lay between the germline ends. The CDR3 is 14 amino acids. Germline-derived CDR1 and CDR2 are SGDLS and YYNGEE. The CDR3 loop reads CASSVAGNTDTQYF. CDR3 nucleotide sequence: TGTGCCAGCAGCGTAGCGGGAAACACAGATACGCAGTATTTT. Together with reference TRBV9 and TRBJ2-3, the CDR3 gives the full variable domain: DSGVTQTPKHLITATGQRVTLRCSPRSGDLSVYWYQQSLDQGLQFLIQYYNGEERAKGNILERFSAQQFPDLHSELNLSSLELGDSALYFCASSVAGNTDTQYFGPGTRLTVL.

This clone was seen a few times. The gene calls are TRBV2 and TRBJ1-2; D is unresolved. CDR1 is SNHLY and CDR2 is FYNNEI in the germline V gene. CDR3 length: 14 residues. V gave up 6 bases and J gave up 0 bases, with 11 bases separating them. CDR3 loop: CASRMQAANYGYTF. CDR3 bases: TGTGCCAGCAGAATGCAGGCCGCTAACTATGGCTACACCTTC.

The CDR3 DNA is TGTGCCATCAGTGAGTCGCCCGTGCGAGGCACCGGGGAGCTGTTTTTT. Protein: CAISESPVRGTGELFF. This sequence joins TRBV10-3 and TRBJ2-2; no clear D gene. Germline V gene sequence: CDR1 ENHRY, CDR2 SYGVKD. The V and J ends lost 0 bases and 4 bases respectively, with 12 bases between them. CDR3 length equals 16 residues.